These 18 T cell receptor beta chains were sequenced from one sample in a study of T cell changes during pregnancy in multiple sclerosis. The protocol was immunoSEQ multiplex PCR, while the TCRdb copy is restricted to in-frame clones and leaves out a portion. The profile shows roughly 120,000 clones, roughly 90% of them singletons. The material was peripheral blood, obtained in the third trimester of pregnancy. The source is a female donor with multiple sclerosis, enrolled in a pregnancy study.

With respect to this clone: Distinct nucleotide sequences in the sample also encode this CDR3. The chain employs TRBV5-1 and TRBJ2-1; 10 bases are shared with TRBD2. Germline V lookup: CDR1 SGHRS, CDR2 YFSETQ. The length of the CDR3 is 15 residues. The V and J ends lost 2 bases and 8 bases, in that order; junction bases with no gene match: 7. CDR3 amino acids: CASSLGLAGVDEQFF. The CDR3 nucleotides are TGCGCCAGCAGCTTAGGTCTAGCGGGAGTTGATGAGCAGTTCTTC.

This chain uses TRBV6-1 with TRBJ2-3; D might be TRBD1 (6 bases). Trimming removed 6 bases at V and 0 bases at J, with 10 bases between. The CDR3 sequence is 14 residues long. Germline V gives CDR1 MNHNS, CDR2 SASEGT. In nucleotides, the CDR3 is TGTGCCAGCAGCACAGGGTCTAGCACAGATACGCAGTATTTT. Translated, it gives CASSTGSSTDTQYF.

The chain links TRBV2 to TRBJ1-6; 9 bases align to TRBD1. The CDR3 is 16 amino acids. Trimming took 8 bases from V and 6 from J; bases not matched to a gene: 11. Germline values: CDR1 SNHLY, CDR2 FYNNEI. CDR3 loop: CASPKGQGKFNSPLHF. The CDR3 region has the DNA TGTGCCAGCCCGAAGGGACAGGGAAAATTTAATTCACCCCTCCACTTT.

This chain uses TRBV7-2 with TRBJ2-7, with D tentatively TRBD1 (5 bases). The V and J ends lost 0 bases and 6 bases respectively, with 9 bases between them. Germline V gene lookup returns CDR1 SGHTA and CDR2 FQGNSA. The CDR3 consists of 13 residues. The CDR3 region is CASSLASRAEQYF. CDR3 nucleotide sequence: TGTGCCAGCAGCTTAGCGTCCAGGGCCGAGCAGTACTTC.

This sequence joins TRBV11-2 and TRBJ2-1; no clear D. Germline CDR1 reads SGHAT; CDR2 reads FQNNGV. The CDR3 totals 13 residues. Trimming removed 0 bases at V and 5 bases at J, with 5 bases between. This CDR3 reads CASSLDGHNEQFF. In DNA form, the CDR3 reads TGTGCCAGCAGCTTAGATGGCCACAATGAGCAGTTCTTC. The whole variable domain, remainder taken from reference TRBV11-2 and TRBJ2-1, is EAGVAQSPRYKIIEKRQSVAFWCNPISGHATLYWYQQILGQGPKLLIQFQNNGVVDDSQLPKDRFSAERLKGVDSTLKIQPAKLEDSAVYLCASSLDGHNEQFFGPGTRLTVL.

V is TRBV25-1 and J is TRBJ1-4; possibly TRBD1 for D (5 bases). The CDR3 length is 16 residues. Trimming cost V 5 bases and J 7 bases, with 20 bases left between them. The germline gives CDR1 MGHDK, CDR2 SYGVNS. CDR3 sequence: CASSYRGTLGGEKLFF. The CDR3, as DNA: TGTGCCAGCAGTTACCGTGGGACTCTGGGCGGTGAAAAACTGTTTTTT.

This sequence joins TRBV5-1 and TRBJ1-2, with 8 bases that match TRBD1. This CDR3 is built from 13 residues. Germline V gene sequence: CDR1 SGHRS, CDR2 YFSETQ. With V trimmed by 4 bases and J by 3 bases, 2 bases remained unmatched. CDR3 bases: TGCGCCAGCAGCATGGACAGGGACTATGGCTACACCTTC. It encodes CASSMDRDYGYTF.

This chain links TRBV7-9 with TRBJ2-7; 8 nucleotides agree with TRBD1. The CDR3 covers 12 residues. The J segment lost 6 bases and the V segment lost 5 bases, leaving 3 bases of the junction unmatched. CDR1 is SEHNR, CDR2 FQNEAQ, per germline (reference sequence). CDR3 nucleotides: TGTGCCAGCAGCCCACAGGGGGTCGAGCAGTACTTC. Translated: CASSPQGVEQYF.

The chain links TRBV5-1 to TRBJ2-7, with 8 positions matching TRBD1. Germline loops: CDR1 SGHRS, CDR2 YFSETQ. The CDR3 totals 13 residues. V lost 4 bases and J lost 2; bases outside the gene matches: 2. The DNA for the CDR3 is TGCGCCAGCAGCCGGGACAGGACCTACGAGCAGTACTTC. Translated, it gives CASSRDRTYEQYF.

The chain couples TRBV5-1 to TRBJ2-3; D gene ambiguous. The germline V gene has CDR1 SGHRS and CDR2 YFSETQ. The V end was cut by 2 bases, the J end by 0 bases, with 10 bases between. This CDR3 is 15 amino acids long. This CDR3 is CASSLRLASTDTQYF. CDR3 nucleotides: TGCGCCAGCAGCTTAAGACTGGCTAGCACAGATACGCAGTATTTT.

About this clone itself: The sample carries other DNA sequences with the same CDR3. The chain has TRBV18 and TRBJ2-3; 7 bases agree with TRBD2. Germline-derived CDR1 and CDR2 are KGHSH and LQKENI. V lost 2 bases and J lost 0; bases outside the gene matches: 2. This CDR3 region has 15 residues. In DNA, the CDR3 is TGTGCCAGCTCACCAGCTAGCGGAAGCACAGATACGCAGTATTTT. Encoded protein: CASSPASGSTDTQYF.

CDR3 amino acids: CASSSQDSYNEQFF. The CDR3 DNA reads TGTGCCAGCAGCTCCCAGGACAGCTACAATGAGCAGTTCTTC. This sequence joins TRBV11-2 and TRBJ2-1, with D maybe TRBD1 (6 bases). This CDR3 contains 14 residues. V was pared by 4 bases and J by 3 bases, with 10 bases between. Per germline, CDR1 SGHAT and CDR2 FQNNGV.

The chain joins TRBV6-6 to TRBJ2-1; a possible D gene is TRBD2 (5 bases). CDR1 and CDR2 (germline): MNHNY, SVGAGI (reference sequence). There are 15 residues in the CDR3. V dropped 0 bases and J dropped 9 bases, with 15 bases sitting between them. The CDR3 coding sequence is TGTGCCAGCAGTTACTCGAGGACTCAAGGGTCTGAGCAGTTCTTC. Translating it yields CASSYSRTQGSEQFF.

The chain couples TRBV4-1 to TRBJ2-2, with D perhaps matching TRBD1 (6 bases). The CDR3 has 18 amino acids. The germline CDR1 and CDR2 sequences are MGHRA and YSYEKL. V was trimmed by 0 bases and J by 2 bases, leaving 16 bases between them. CDR3 DNA sequence: TGCGCCAGCAGCCAAGACTTAGGACAGACTCTCAACACCGGGGAGCTGTTTTTT. This gives the protein CASSQDLGQTLNTGELFF.

The rearrangement uses TRBV6-1 and TRBJ1-5, with D hard to call. The CDR3 covers 14 residues. Trimming took 1 base from V and 11 from J, leaving 15 bases between them. Per the germline V gene, CDR1 is MNHNS and CDR2 is SASEGT. The DNA for the CDR3 is TGTGCCAGCAGTGAAGAGAATGGCCTCACCGCCCAGCATTTT. It codes for CASSEENGLTAQHF.

The chain employs TRBV7-7 and TRBJ2-1; the D is unclear. Germline CDR1 and CDR2: SSHAT and FNYEAQ (reference sequence). This CDR3 spans 13 amino acids. The V end lost 5 bases, the J end lost 5 bases, and 10 bases lay between the germline ends. DNA for the CDR3: TGTGCCAGCAGCCTAGGCAGTAACAATGAGCAGTTCTTC. Translated: CASSLGSNNEQFF.

This chain connects TRBV10-3 to TRBJ1-1; D gene ambiguous. Trimming removed 2 bases from V and 11 bases from J, with 9 bases in between. The germline V gene has CDR1 ENHRY and CDR2 SYGVKD. This CDR3 is built from 11 residues. For the CDR3, the DNA is TGTGCCATCAGTGAGGGGAGGGAGGCTTTCTTT. Its protein product is CAISEGREAFF.

The V gene is TRBV6-1, the J gene TRBJ1-1, with unresolved D. There are 12 residues in the CDR3. Germline assignment: CDR1 MNHNS and CDR2 SASEGT. V was pared by 5 bases and J by 7 bases, with 11 bases between. CDR3 protein: CASSSAASEAFF. DNA for the CDR3: TGTGCCAGCAGTTCAGCGGCCAGTGAAGCTTTCTTT.